Below, one T cell receptor (beta chain) is given with its context. Its cognate antigen is unknown. The sample is drawn from a study of a mutant IDH1 vaccine in newly diagnosed glioma. General observations from the study: Altogether, almost 95% of patients exhibited vaccine-induced immune responses.

Sample time point: week 5, during vaccination. Topical imiquimod accompanied each vaccine dose, which consisted of 300 ug of mutant IDH1 20-mer peptide. Profiled with immunoSEQ multiplex PCR; TCRdb holds only in-frame clones, not every one. Here the sample spans about 36,000 clones, 81% being singletons. The trim removed 3 bases at V and 10 bases at J, leaving 5 bases unmatched. CDR1 is ENHRY, CDR2 SYGVKD, per germline. This CDR3 has 15 residues. This clonotype originated in a man aged 45-60 years with glioma. The sample here was PBMCs, taken from a glioma patient whose treatment included an IDH1 peptide vaccine. The gene calls are TRBV10-3 and TRBJ1-6, with 11 bases fitting TRBD1. CDR3 nucleotides: TGTGCCATCAGTGAAGGACAGGGGGCTGGATCACCCCTCCACTTT. Protein product: CAISEGQGAGSPLHF.